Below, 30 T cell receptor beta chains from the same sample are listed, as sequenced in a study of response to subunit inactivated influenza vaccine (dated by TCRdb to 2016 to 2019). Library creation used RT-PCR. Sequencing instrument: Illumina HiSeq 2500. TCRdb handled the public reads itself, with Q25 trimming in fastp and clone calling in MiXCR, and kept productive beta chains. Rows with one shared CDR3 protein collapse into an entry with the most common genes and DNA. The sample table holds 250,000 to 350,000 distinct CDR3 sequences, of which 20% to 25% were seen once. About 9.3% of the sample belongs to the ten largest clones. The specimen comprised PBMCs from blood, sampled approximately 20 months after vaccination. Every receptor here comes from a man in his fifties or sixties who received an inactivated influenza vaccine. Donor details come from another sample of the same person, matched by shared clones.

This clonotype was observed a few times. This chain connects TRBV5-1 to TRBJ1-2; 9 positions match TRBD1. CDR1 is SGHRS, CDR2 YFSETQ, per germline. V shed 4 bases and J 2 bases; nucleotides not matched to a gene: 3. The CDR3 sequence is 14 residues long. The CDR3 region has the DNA TGCGCCAGCAGCAACGGACAGGGGAACTATGGCTACACCTTC. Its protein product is CASSNGQGNYGYTF.

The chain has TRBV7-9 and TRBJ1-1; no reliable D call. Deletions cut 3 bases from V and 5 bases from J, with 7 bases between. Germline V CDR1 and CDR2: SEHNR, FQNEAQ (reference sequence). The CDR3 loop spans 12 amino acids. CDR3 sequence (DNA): TGTGCCAGCAGCTTCCTCGAGACTGAAGCTTTCTTT. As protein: CASSFLETEAFF.

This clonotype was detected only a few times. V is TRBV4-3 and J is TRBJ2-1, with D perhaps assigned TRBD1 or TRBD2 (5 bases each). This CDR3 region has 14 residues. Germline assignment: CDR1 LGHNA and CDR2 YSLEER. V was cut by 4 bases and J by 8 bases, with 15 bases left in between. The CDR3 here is CASSPGSGYHEQFF. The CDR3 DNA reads TGCGCCAGCAGCCCAGGGAGTGGTTACCATGAGCAGTTCTTC.

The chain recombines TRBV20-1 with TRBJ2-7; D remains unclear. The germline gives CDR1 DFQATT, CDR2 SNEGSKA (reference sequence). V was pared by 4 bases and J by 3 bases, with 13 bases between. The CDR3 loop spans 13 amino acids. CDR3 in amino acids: CSAIGAGFYEQYF. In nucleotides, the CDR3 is TGCAGTGCTATTGGAGCAGGTTTCTACGAGCAGTACTTC.

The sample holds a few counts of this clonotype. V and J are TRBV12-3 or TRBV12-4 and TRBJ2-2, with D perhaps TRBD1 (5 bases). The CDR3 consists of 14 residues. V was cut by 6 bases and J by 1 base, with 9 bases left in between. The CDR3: CASRQQENTGELFF. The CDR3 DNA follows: TGTGCCAGCAGGCAACAGGAGAACACCGGGGAGCTGTTTTTT.

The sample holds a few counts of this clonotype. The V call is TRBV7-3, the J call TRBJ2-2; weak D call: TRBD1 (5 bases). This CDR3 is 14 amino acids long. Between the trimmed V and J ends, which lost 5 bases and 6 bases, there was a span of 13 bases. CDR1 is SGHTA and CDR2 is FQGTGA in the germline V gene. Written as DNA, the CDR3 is TGTGCCAGCAGCATCACTCCAGGGTCCGGGGAGCTGTTTTTT. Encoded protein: CASSITPGSGELFF.

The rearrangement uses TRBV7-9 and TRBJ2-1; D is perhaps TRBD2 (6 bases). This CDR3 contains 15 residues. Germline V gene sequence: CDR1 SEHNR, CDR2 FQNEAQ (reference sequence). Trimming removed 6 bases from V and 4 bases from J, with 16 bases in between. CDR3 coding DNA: TGTGCCAGCAGTCCGGCGGGGAACCATTACAATGAGCAGTTCTTC. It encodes CASSPAGNHYNEQFF.

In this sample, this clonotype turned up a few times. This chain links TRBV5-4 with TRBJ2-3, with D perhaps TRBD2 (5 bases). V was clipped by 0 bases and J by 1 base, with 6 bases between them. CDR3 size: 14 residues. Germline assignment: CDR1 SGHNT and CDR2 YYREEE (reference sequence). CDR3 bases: TGTGCCAGCAGCTTGGGGAGGCGCACAGATACGCAGTATTTT. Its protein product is CASSLGRRTDTQYF. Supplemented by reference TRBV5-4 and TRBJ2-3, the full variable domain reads ETGVTQSPTHLIKTRGQQVTLRCSSQSGHNTVSWYQQALGQGPQFIFQYYREEENGRGNFPPRFSGLQFPNYSSELNVNALELDDSALYLCASSLGRRTDTQYFGPGTRLTVL.

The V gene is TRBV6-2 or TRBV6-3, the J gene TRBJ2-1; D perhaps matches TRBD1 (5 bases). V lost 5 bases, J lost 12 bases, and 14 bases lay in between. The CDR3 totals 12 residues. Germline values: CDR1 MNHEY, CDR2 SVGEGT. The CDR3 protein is CASSLSGWGQFF. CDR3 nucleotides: TGTGCCAGCAGTCTCTCAGGGTGGGGGCAGTTCTTC.

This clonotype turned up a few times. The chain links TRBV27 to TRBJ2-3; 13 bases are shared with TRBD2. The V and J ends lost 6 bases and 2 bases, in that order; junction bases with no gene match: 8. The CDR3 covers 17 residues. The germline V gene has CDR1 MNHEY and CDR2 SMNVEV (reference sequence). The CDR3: CASRRLAGGLYTDTQYF. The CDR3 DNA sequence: TGTGCCAGCAGGCGACTAGCGGGGGGCCTCTACACAGATACGCAGTATTTT.

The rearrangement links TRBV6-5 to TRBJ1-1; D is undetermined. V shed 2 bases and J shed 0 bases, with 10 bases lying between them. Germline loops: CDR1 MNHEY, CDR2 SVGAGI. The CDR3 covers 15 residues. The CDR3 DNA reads TGTGCCAGCAGTTACCTCGGGTCGATGAACACTGAAGCTTTCTTT. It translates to CASSYLGSMNTEAFF.

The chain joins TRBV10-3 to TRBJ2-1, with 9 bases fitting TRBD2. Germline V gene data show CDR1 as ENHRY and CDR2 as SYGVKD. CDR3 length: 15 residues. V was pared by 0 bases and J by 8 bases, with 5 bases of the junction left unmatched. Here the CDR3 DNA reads TGTGCCATCAGTGAGTCGGCGGGGGGGTGGGATGAGCAGTTCTTC. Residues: CAISESAGGWDEQFF.

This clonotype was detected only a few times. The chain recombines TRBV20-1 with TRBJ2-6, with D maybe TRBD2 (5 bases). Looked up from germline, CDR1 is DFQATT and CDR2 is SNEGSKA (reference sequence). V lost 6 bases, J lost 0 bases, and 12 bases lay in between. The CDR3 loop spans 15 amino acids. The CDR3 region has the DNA TGCAGTGCGAGGGTTGGGATCTCTGGGGCCAACGTCCTGACTTTC. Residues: CSARVGISGANVLTF.

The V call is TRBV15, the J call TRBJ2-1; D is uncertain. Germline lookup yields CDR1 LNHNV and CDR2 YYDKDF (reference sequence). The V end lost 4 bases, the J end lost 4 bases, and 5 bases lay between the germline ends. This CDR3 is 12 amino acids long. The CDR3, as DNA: TGTGCCACCAGCACCGGGTACAATGAGCAGTTCTTC. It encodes CATSTGYNEQFF.

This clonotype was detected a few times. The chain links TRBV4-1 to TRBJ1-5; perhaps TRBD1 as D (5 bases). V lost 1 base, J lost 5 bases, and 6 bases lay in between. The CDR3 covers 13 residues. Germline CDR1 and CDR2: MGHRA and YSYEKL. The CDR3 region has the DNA TGCGCCAGCAGCCAAGGGGGGTATCAGCCCCAGCATTTT. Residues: CASSQGGYQPQHF.

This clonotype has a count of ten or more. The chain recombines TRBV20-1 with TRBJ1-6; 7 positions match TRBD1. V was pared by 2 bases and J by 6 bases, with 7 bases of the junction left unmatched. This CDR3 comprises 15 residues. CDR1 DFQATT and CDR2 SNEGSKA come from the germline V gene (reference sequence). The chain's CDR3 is CSARPQTGINSPLHF. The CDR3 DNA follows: TGCAGTGCTAGACCCCAGACAGGGATTAATTCACCCCTCCACTTT.

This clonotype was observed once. The CDR3 coding sequence is TGTGCCAGCTCACCAGGGACCGGCGTTCCGGGGGAGCTGTTTTTT. It codes for CASSPGTGVPGELFF. The genes are TRBV18 and TRBJ2-2; perhaps D is TRBD1 or TRBD2 (5 bases each). CDR3 length: 15 amino acids. Germline CDR1 KGHSH, CDR2 LQKENI. The V gene lost 2 bases and the J gene lost 8 bases, with 15 bases spanning the gap.

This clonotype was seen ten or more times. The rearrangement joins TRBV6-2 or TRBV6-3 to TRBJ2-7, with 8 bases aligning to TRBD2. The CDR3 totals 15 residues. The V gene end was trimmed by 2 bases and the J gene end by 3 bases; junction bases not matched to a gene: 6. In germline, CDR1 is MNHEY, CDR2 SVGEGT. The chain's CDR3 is CASSYGRLAGYEQYF. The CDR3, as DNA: TGTGCCAGCAGTTACGGTCGTCTAGCGGGCTACGAGCAGTACTTC.

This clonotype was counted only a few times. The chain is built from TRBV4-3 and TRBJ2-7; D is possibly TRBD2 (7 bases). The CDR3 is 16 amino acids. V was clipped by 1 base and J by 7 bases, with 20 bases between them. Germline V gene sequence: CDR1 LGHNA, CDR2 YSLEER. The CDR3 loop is CASSQGGGPTLREQYF. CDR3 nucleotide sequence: TGCGCCAGCAGCCAAGGGGGGGGCCCCACTCTTCGGGAGCAGTACTTC.

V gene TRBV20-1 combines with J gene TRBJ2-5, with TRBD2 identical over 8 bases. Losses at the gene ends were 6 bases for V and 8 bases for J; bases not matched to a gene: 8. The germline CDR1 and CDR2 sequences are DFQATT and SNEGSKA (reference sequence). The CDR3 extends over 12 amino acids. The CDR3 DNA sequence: TGCAGTGCCCTTGGACTAGCCGGAACCCAGTACTTC. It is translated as CSALGLAGTQYF.

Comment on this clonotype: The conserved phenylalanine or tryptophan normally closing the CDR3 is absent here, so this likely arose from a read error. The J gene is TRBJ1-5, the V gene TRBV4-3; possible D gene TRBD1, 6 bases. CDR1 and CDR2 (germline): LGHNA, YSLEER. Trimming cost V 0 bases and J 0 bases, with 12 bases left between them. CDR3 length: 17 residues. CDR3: CASSQEWGPNSNQPQHV. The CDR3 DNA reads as TGCGCCAGCAGCCAAGAGTGGGGGCCCAATAGCAATCAGCCCCAGCATGTT.

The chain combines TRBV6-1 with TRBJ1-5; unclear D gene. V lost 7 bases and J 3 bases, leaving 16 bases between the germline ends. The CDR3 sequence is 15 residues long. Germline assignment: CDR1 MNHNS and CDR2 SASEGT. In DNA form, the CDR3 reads TGTGCCAGCACCCCTGGCCCATTCCACAATCAGCCCCAGCATTTT. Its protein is CASTPGPFHNQPQHF.

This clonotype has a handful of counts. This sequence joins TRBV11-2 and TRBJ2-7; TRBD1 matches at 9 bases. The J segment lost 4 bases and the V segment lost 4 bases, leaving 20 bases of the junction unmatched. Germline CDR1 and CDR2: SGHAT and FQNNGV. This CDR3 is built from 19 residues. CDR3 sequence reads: CASSWNRMRTGGPIYEQYF. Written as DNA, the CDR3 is TGTGCCAGCAGCTGGAACCGAATGCGAACAGGGGGCCCCATTTACGAGCAGTACTTC. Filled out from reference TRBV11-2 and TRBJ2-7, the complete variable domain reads EAGVAQSPRYKIIEKRQSVAFWCNPISGHATLYWYQQILGQGPKLLIQFQNNGVVDDSQLPKDRFSAERLKGVDSTLKIQPAKLEDSAVYLCASSWNRMRTGGPIYEQYFGPGTRLTVT.

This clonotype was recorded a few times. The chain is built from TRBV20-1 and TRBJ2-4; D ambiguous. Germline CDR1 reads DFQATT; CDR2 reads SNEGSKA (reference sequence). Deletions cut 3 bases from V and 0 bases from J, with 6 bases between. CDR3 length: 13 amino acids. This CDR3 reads CSASDLAKNIQYF. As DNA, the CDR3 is TGCAGTGCTAGTGACTTAGCCAAAAACATTCAGTACTTC.

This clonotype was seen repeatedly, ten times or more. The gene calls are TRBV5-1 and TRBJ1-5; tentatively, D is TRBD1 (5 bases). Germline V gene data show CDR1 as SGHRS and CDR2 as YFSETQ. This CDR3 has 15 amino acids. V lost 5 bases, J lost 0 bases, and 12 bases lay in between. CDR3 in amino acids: CASREQAYSNQPQHF. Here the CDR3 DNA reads TGCGCCAGCAGAGAACAGGCTTATAGCAATCAGCCCCAGCATTTT.

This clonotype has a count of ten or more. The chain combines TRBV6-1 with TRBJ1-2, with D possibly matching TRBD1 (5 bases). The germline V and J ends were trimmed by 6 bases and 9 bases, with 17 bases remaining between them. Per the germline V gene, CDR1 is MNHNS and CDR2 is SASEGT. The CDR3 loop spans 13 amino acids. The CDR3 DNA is TGTGCCAGCAGATCCGGGACGGGGTATCGCTACACCTTC. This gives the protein CASRSGTGYRYTF.

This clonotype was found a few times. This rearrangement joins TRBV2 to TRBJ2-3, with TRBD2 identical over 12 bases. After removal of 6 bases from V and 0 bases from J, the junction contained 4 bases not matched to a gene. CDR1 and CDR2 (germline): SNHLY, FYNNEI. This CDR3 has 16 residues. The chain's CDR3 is CASRRTSGASTDTQYF. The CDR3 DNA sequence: TGTGCCAGCAGGAGGACTAGCGGGGCTAGCACAGATACGCAGTATTTT. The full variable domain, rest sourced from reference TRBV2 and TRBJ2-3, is EPEVTQTPSHQVTQMGQEVILRCVPISNHLYFYWYRQILGQKVEFLVSFYNNEISEKSEIFDDQFSVERPDGSNFTLKIRSTKLEDSAMYFCASRRTSGASTDTQYFGPGTRLTVL.

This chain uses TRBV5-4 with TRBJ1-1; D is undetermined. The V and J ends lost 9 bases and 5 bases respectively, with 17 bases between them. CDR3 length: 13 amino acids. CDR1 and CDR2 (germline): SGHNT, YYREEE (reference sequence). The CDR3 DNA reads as TGTGCCATGCAGCGTGGGGTCGGGACTGAAGCTTTCTTT. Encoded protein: CAMQRGVGTEAFF.

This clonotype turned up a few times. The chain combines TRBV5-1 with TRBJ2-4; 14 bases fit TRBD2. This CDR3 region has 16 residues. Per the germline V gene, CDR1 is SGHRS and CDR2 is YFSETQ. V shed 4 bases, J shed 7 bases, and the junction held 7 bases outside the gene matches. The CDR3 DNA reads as TGCGCCAGCAGCGGGACTAGCGGGGGCGACGGGAACATTCAGTACTTC. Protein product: CASSGTSGGDGNIQYF.

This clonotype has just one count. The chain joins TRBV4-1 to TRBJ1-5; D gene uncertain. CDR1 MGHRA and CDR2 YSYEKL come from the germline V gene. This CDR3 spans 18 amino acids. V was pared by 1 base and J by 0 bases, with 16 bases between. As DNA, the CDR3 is TGCGCCAGCAGCCAAGTTATCCGGGGTAGGAGTAGCAATCAGCCCCAGCATTTT. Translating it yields CASSQVIRGRSSNQPQHF.